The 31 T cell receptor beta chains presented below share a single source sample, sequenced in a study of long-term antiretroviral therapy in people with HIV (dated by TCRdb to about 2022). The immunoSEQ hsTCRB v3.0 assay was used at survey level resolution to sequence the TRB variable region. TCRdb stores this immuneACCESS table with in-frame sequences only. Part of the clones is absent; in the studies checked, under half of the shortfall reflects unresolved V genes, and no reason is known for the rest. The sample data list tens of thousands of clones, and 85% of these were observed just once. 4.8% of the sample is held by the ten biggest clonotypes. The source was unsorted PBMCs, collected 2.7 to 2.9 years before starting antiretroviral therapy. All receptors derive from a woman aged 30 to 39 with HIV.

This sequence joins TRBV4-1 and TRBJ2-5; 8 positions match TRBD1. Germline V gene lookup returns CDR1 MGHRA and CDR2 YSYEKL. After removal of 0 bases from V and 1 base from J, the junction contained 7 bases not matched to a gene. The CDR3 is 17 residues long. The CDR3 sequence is CASSQENRGSFQETQYF. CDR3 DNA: TGCGCCAGCAGCCAAGAAAACAGGGGGAGCTTCCAAGAGACCCAGTACTTC.

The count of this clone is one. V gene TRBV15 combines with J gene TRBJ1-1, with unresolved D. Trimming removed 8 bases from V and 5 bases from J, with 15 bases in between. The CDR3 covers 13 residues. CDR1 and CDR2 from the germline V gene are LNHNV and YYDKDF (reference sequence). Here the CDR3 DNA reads TGTGCCACCCCGGGAGTATTAAGGACTGAAGCTTTCTTT. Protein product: CATPGVLRTEAFF.

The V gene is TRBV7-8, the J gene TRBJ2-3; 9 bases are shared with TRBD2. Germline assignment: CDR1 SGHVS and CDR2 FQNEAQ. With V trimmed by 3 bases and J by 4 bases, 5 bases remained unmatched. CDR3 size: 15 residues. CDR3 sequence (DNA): TGTGCCAGCAGCTTTGCGGGGGGGGCCCCAGATACGCAGTATTTT. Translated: CASSFAGGAPDTQYF.

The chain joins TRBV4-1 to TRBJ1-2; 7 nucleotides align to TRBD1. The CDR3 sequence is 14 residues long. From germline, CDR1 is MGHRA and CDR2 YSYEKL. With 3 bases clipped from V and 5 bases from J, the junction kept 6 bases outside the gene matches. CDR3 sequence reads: CASSQGTGVYGYTF. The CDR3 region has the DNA TGCGCCAGCAGCCAGGGAACAGGGGTTTATGGCTACACCTTC.

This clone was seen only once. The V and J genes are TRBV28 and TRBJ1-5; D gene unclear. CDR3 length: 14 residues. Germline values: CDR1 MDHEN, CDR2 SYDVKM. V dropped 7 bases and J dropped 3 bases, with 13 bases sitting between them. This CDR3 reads CASTIPDPNQPQHF. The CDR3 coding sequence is TGTGCCAGCACCATACCGGACCCCAATCAGCCCCAGCATTTT.

CDR3 sequence reads: CASSAGAGSKAFF. The CDR3 DNA reads as TGTGCCAGCAGCGCAGGCGCCGGGTCCAAAGCTTTCTTT. The chain has TRBV11-2 and TRBJ1-1, with no clear D. In germline, CDR1 is SGHAT, CDR2 FQNNGV. Between the trimmed V and J ends, which lost 5 bases and 9 bases, there was a span of 16 bases. This CDR3 spans 13 amino acids. The variable domain in full, with the rest retrieved from reference TRBV11-2 and TRBJ1-1, is EAGVAQSPRYKIIEKRQSVAFWCNPISGHATLYWYQQILGQGPKLLIQFQNNGVVDDSQLPKDRFSAERLKGVDSTLKIQPAKLEDSAVYLCASSAGAGSKAFFGQGTRLTVV.

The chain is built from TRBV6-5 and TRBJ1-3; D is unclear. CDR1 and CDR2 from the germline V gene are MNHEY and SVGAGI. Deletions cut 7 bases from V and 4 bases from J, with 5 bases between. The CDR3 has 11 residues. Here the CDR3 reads CASTRGNTIYF. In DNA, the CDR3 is TGTGCCAGCACACGGGGAAACACCATATATTTT.

CDR3 in amino acids: CSVEGLAVGTGELFF. The CDR3 nucleotides are TGCAGCGTTGAAGGCCTAGCGGTGGGAACCGGGGAGCTGTTTTTT. The rearrangement uses TRBV29-1 and TRBJ2-2; the match to TRBD2 covers 7 bases. There are 15 residues in the CDR3. V lost 1 base and J lost 5; bases outside the gene matches: 7. The germline V gene has CDR1 SQVTM and CDR2 ANQGSEA.

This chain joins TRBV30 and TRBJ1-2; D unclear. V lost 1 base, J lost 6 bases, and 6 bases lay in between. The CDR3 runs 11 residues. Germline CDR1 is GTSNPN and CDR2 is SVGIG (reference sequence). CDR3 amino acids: CAWSGTHGYTF. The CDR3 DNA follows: TGTGCCTGGAGTGGTACCCATGGCTACACCTTC.

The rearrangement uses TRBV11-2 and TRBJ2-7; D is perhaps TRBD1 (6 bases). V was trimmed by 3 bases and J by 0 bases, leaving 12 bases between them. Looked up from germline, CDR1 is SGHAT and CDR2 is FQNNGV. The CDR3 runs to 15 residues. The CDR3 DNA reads TGTGCCAGCAGCTTCCCCGGGACACACTCCTACGAGCAGTACTTC. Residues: CASSFPGTHSYEQYF.

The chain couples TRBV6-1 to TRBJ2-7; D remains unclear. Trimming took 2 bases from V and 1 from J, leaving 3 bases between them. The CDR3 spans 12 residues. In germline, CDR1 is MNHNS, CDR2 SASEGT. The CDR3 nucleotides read TGTGCCAGCAGTGAACGTTCCTACGAGCAGTACGTC. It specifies CASSERSYEQYV.

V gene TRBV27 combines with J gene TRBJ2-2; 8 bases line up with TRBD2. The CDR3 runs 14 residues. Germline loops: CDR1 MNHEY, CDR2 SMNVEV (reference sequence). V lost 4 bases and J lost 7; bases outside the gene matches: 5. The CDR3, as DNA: TGTGCCAGCAGTTCAGCCGGGGGGGTCGGGGAGCTGTTTTTT. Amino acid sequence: CASSSAGGVGELFF.

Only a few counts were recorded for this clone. The CDR3 coding sequence is TGTGCCAGTAGAACAACCGGGACAGGGGCCGACGAGCAGTACTTC. Translated, it gives CASRTTGTGADEQYF. The rearrangement links TRBV19 to TRBJ2-7, with 10 positions matching TRBD1. V trimming: 6 bases; J trimming: 5 bases; junction bases outside the gene matches: 10. This CDR3 is 15 amino acids long. CDR1 and CDR2 from the germline V gene are LNHDA and SQIVND (reference sequence).

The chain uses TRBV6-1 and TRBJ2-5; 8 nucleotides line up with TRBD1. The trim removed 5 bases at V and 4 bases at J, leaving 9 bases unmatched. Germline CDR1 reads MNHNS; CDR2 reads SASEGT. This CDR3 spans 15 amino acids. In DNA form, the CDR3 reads TGTGCCAGCAGTTCTAGGACAGGGTTCGGAGAGACCCAGTACTTC. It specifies CASSSRTGFGETQYF.

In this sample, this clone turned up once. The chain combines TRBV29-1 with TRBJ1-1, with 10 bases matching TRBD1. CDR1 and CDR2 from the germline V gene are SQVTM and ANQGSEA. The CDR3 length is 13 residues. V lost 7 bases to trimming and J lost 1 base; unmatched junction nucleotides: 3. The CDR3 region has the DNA TGCAGCGCACGGACAGGGGGGAACACTGAAGCTTTCTTT. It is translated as CSARTGGNTEAFF.

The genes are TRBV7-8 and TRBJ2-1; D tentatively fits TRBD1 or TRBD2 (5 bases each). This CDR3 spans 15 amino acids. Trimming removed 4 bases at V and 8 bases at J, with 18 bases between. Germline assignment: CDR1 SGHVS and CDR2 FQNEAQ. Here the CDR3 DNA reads TGTGCCAGCAGCTGGGGCAGACTTCAGAGGGATGAGCAGTTCTTC. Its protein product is CASSWGRLQRDEQFF. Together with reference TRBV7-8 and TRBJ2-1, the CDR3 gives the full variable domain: GAGVSQSPRYKVAKRGQDVALRCDPISGHVSLFWYQQALGQGPEFLTYFQNEAQLDKSGLPSDRFFAERPEGSVSTLKIQRTQQEDSAVYLCASSWGRLQRDEQFFGPGTRLTVL.

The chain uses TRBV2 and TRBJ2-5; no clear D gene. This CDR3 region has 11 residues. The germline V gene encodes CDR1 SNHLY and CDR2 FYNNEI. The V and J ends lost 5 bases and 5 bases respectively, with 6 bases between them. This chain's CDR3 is CASSSRETQYF. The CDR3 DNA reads TGTGCCAGCAGTAGCAGGGAGACCCAGTACTTC.

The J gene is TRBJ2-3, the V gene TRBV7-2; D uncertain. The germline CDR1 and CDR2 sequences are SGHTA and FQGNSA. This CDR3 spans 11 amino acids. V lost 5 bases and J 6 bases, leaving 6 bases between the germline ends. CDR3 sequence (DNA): TGTGCCAGCAGCCCCCTTGATACGCAGTATTTT. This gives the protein CASSPLDTQYF.

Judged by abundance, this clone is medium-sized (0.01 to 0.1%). DNA for the CDR3: TGTGCCAGCACAGGCAACGACTATGGCTACACCTTC. As protein: CASTGNDYGYTF. The J gene is TRBJ1-2, the V gene TRBV7-8, with D uncertain. The ends were cut back, 7 bases at V and 3 bases at J, with 9 bases in the middle. This CDR3 has 12 amino acids. CDR1 is SGHVS, CDR2 FQNEAQ, per germline.

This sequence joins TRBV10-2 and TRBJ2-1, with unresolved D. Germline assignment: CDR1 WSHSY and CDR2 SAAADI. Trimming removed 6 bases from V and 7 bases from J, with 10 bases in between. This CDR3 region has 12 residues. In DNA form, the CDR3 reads TGCGCCAGCAGGCCGACTGGGAATGAGCAGTTCTTC. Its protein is CASRPTGNEQFF.

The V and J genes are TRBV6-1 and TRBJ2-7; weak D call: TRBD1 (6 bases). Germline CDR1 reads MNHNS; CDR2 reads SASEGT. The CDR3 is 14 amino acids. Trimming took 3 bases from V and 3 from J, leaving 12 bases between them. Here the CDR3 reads CASSEITGRYEQYV. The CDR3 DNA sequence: TGTGCCAGCAGTGAGATAACAGGGCGCTACGAGCAGTACGTC.

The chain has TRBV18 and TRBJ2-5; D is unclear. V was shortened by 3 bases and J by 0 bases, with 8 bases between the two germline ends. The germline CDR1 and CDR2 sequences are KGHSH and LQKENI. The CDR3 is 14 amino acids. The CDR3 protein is CASSPRWDQETQYF. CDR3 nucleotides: TGTGCCAGCTCACCTAGGTGGGACCAAGAGACCCAGTACTTC.

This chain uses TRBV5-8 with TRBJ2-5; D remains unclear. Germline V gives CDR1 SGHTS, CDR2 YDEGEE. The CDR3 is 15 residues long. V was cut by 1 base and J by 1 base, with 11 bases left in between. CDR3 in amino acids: CASSLSVTVQETQYF. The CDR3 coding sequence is TGTGCCAGCAGCTTGTCCGTAACGGTCCAAGAGACCCAGTACTTC.

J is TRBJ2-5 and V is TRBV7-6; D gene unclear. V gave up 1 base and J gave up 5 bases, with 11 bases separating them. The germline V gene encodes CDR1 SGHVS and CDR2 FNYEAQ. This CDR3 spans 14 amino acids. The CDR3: CASSLEVLGETQYF. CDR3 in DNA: TGTGCCAGCAGCTTAGAGGTTCTGGGTGAGACCCAGTACTTC.

This CDR3 reads CASSLTWTGDSGNTIYF. CDR3 bases: TGCGCCAGCAGCTTGACCTGGACAGGCGACTCTGGAAACACCATATATTTT. The chain links TRBV5-1 to TRBJ1-3; 7 nucleotides align to TRBD1. The CDR3 spans 17 residues. Looked up from germline, CDR1 is SGHRS and CDR2 is YFSETQ. V lost 1 base and J lost 0; bases outside the gene matches: 7. The full variable domain, with the rest looked up from reference TRBV5-1 and TRBJ1-3, is KAGVTQTPRYLIKTRGQQVTLSCSPISGHRSVSWYQQTPGQGLQFLFEYFSETQRNKGNFPGRFSGRQFSNSRSEMNVSTLELGDSALYLCASSLTWTGDSGNTIYFGEGSWLTVV.

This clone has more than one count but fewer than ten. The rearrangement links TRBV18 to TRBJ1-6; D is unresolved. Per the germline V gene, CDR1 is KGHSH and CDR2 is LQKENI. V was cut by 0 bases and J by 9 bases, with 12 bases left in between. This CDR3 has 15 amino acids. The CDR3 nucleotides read TGTGCCAGCTCACCACCCGAAGGGTCTAGTTCACCCCTCCACTTT. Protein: CASSPPEGSSSPLHF. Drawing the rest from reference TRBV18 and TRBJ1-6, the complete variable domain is NAGVMQNPRHLVRRRGQEARLRCSPMKGHSHVYWYRQLPEEGLKFMVYLQKENIIDESGMPKERFSAEFPKEGPSILRIQQVVRGDSAAYFCASSPPEGSSSPLHFGNGTRLTVT.

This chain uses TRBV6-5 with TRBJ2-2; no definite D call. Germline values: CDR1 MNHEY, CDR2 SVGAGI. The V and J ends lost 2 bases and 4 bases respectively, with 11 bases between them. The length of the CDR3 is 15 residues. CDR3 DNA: TGTGCCAGCAGTTACACGCGGCCGCGCACCGGGGAGCTGTTTTTT. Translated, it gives CASSYTRPRTGELFF.

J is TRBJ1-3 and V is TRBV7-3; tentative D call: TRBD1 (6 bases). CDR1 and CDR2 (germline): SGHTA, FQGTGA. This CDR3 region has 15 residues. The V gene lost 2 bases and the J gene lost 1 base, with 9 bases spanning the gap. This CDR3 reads CASSLEGGSGNTIYF. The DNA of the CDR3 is TGTGCCAGCAGCTTAGAAGGGGGGTCTGGAAACACCATATATTTT.

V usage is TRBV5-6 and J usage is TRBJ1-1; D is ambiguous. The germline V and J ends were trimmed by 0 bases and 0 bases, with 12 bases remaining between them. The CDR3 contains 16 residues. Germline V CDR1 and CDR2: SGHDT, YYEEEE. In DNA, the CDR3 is TGTGCCAGCAGCTTGGGGGTAGGCAGACTGAACACTGAAGCTTTCTTT. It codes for CASSLGVGRLNTEAFF.

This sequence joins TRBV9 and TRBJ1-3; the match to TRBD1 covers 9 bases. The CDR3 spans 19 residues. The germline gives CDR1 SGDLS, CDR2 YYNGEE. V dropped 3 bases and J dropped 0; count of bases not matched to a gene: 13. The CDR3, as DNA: TGTGCCAGCAGCGAGGGGACAGGGAGGAAAGGGAACTCTGGAAACACCATATATTTT. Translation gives CASSEGTGRKGNSGNTIYF.

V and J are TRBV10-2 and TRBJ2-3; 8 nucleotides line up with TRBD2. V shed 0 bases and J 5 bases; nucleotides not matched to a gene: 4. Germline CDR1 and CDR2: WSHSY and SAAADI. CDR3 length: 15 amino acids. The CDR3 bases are TGCGCCAGCAGTGAGTCTAAGCGGGGGAAAGATACGCAGTATTTT. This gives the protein CASSESKRGKDTQYF.